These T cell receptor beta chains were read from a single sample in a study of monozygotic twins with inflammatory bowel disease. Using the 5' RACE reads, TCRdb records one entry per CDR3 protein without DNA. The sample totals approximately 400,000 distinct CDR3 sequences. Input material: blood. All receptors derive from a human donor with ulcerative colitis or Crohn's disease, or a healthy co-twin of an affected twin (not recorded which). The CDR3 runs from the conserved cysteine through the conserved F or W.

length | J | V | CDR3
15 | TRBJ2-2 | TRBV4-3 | CASSQDRRHTGELFF
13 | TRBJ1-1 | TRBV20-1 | CSARGYRVAEAFF
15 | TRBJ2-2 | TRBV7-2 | CASSPRDYNTGELFF
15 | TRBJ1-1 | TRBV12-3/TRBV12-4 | CASSLGSGMGTEAFF
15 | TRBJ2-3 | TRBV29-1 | CSVNRDPRSADTQYF
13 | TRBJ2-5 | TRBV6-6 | CASSRGGTETQYF
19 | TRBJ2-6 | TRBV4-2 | CASSGAGPPRGAGANVLTF
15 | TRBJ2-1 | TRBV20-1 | CSARPTENSYNEQFF
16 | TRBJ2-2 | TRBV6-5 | CASSYSRAGSTGELFF
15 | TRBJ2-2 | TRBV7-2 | CASDTSSSNTGELFF
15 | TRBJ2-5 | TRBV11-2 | CASSHLGQSRETQYF
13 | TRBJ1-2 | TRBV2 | CASLVGGFYGYTF
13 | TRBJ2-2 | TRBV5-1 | CASIEVFTGELFF
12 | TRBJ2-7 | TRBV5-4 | CASSWGGYEQYF
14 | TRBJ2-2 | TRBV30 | CAWTRAFLSGELFF
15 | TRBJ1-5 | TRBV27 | CASRAAFRGNQPQHF
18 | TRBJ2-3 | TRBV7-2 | CASSLAAASGRWGDTQYF
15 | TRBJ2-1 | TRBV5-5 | CASSPAQRSYNEQFF
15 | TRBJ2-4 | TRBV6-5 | CASSYSWGGQNIQYF
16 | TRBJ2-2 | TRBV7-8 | CASSRSTGDDTGELFF
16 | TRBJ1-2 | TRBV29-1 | CSVEDRGGPKGFGYTF
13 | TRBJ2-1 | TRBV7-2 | CASSFARAGEQFF
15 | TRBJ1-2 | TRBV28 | CASSSGQTRSYGYTF
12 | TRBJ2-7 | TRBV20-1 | CSARDLPNEQYF
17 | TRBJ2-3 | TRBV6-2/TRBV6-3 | CASRRLARRVSTDTQYF
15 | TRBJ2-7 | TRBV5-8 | CASRPGPSTVLWQYF